This entry lists 8 T cell receptor beta chains sequenced from one sample in a study of a mutant IDH1 vaccine in newly diagnosed glioma. The repertoire was sequenced with immunoSEQ multiplex PCR; TCRdb's copy has only in-frame clones and lacks some. The sample contains roughly 120,000 clones, around 77% of which appear only once. Their antigen targets remain unknown. Time point in this sample: week 11, during vaccination. A single vaccine dose contained 300 ug of mutant IDH1 20-mer peptide, and topical imiquimod was used with it. The input for sequencing was PBMCs, taken from a glioma patient whose treatment included an IDH1 peptide vaccine. The receptors stem from a man aged 40-49 years with glioma.

Turning to this clone: The junction departs from germline at one end; a sequencing error may be responsible. The chain combines TRBV7-7 with TRBJ2-3, with 8 bases that match TRBD2. CDR1 SSHAT and CDR2 FNYEAQ come from the germline V gene (reference sequence). This CDR3 has 13 amino acids. The CDR3 sequence: CASSRGGADTQYF. The CDR3 region has the DNA TGTGCTAGCAGTCGGGGGGGAGCAGATACGCAGTATTTT.

The V call is TRBV2, the J call TRBJ1-2, with D hard to call. Germline lookup yields CDR1 SNHLY and CDR2 FYNNEI. The germline V and J ends were trimmed by 3 bases and 0 bases, with 5 bases remaining between them. The length of the CDR3 is 13 residues. The CDR3 region has the DNA TGTGCCAGCAGTGAGGCAGCTAACTATGGCTACACCTTC. The encoded protein is CASSEAANYGYTF.

The chain uses TRBV15 and TRBJ2-7; 8 bases fit TRBD1. Germline assignment: CDR1 LNHNV and CDR2 YYDKDF (reference sequence). CDR3 length: 14 residues. V shed 5 bases and J 2 bases; nucleotides not matched to a gene: 5. CDR3 in amino acids: CATSADRGPYEQYF. For the CDR3, the DNA is TGTGCCACCAGCGCCGACAGGGGACCCTACGAGCAGTACTTC.

V gene TRBV25-1 combines with J gene TRBJ1-2; tentatively, D is TRBD1 (5 bases). CDR1 MGHDK and CDR2 SYGVNS come from the germline V gene. V was pared by 4 bases and J by 2 bases, with 11 bases between. CDR3 length equals 14 residues. The CDR3 coding sequence is TGTGCCAGCAGTGCGGTAGGGGAGAACTATGGCTACACCTTC. It encodes CASSAVGENYGYTF.

The chain carries TRBV5-6 and TRBJ1-2; 9 positions match TRBD1. J gave up 10 bases and V 1 base, and 11 bases lay outside the gene matches. CDR1 is SGHDT and CDR2 is YYEEEE in the germline V gene. The CDR3 runs 15 residues. DNA for the CDR3: TGTGCCAGCAGCTTGCTGTGGGACAGGGTTGGGGACTACACCTTC. This translates into CASSLLWDRVGDYTF. Looking up the rest from reference TRBV5-6 and TRBJ1-2 gives the full variable domain: DAGVTQSPTHLIKTRGQQVTLRCSPKSGHDTVSWYQQALGQGPQFIFQYYEEEERQRGNFPDRFSGHQFPNYSSELNVNALLLGDSALYLCASSLLWDRVGDYTFGSGTRLTVV.

The rearrangement links TRBV19 to TRBJ1-3; no reliable D call. Trimming stripped 5 bases from V and 0 bases from J, with 11 bases between. CDR1 is LNHDA and CDR2 is SQIVND in the germline V gene (reference sequence). The CDR3 totals 15 residues. The CDR3 loop is CASSRTKDSGNTIYF. CDR3 bases: TGTGCCAGTAGTCGAACCAAGGACTCTGGAAACACCATATATTTT.

This clone was detected a few times. The chain employs TRBV11-2 and TRBJ1-4; 7 bases are shared with TRBD1. The CDR3 has 16 amino acids. V lost 1 base and J lost 8; bases outside the gene matches: 10. Germline V gene data show CDR1 as SGHAT and CDR2 as FQNNGV. For the CDR3, the DNA is TGTGCCAGCAGCTTAGCCCACAGGGGCGCAGGGGAAAAACTGTTTTTT. This encodes CASSLAHRGAGEKLFF.

This chain joins TRBV19 and TRBJ1-1, with TRBD1 matching over 7 bases. Germline CDR1 LNHDA, CDR2 SQIVND (reference sequence). The CDR3 has 13 residues. The V segment lost 3 bases and the J segment 7 bases; nucleotides outside the gene matches: 5. The CDR3 protein is CASSMKGGLEAFF. The CDR3 DNA reads as TGTGCCAGTAGTATGAAAGGGGGCCTTGAAGCTTTCTTT.